The rows below give T cell receptor beta chains drawn from one sample of a study of blood T cell repertoires in COVID-19. Sequencing was performed with immunoSEQ multiplex PCR; in TCRdb, only in-frame clones are kept and a portion is missing. The data contain 220,000 or so clones, about four fifths of them singletons. The sample was PBMCs or T cells enriched from blood (not recorded which). Receptor source: a woman aged 40 to 50 with acute COVID-19. CDR3s include the opening cysteine and the closing phenylalanine or tryptophan. A D gene is named only where the DNA matches it firmly. Size is stated for part of the rows, as once, few or many counts, or as a class when the clone is expanded.

D gene	clone size	CDR3 length	V gene	J gene	CDR3 protein	CDR3 DNA
NA	NA	14	TRBV5-1	TRBJ1-2	CASSLGAGGNGYTF	TGCGCCAGCAGCTTGGGAGCGGGGGGGAATGGCTACACCTTC
TRBD2	once	15	TRBV7-2	TRBJ2-3	CASSSSGDPKRTQYF	TGTGCCAGCAGTTCTAGCGGGGACCCAAAAAGGACGCAGTATTTT
NA	NA	13	TRBV29-1	TRBJ2-5	CSVEKQREETQYF	TGCAGCGTTGAAAAACAGCGGGAAGAGACCCAGTACTTC
TRBD2	few	16	TRBV7-3	TRBJ2-7	CASISRLLAASYEQYF	TGTGCCAGCATCAGTCGACTACTAGCGGCATCCTACGAGCAGTACTTC
TRBD1	NA	17	TRBV18	TRBJ2-5	CASSPAAGTGGRETQYF	TGTGCCAGCTCACCCGCCGCAGGGACAGGGGGCCGGGAGACCCAGTACTTC
TRBD2	NA	15	TRBV7-9	TRBJ2-3	CAVLRGGAGTDTQYF	TGTGCCGTCCTCCGGGGGGGGGCAGGCACAGATACGCAGTATTTT
NA	NA	14	TRBV28	TRBJ2-7	CASRPGTPTYEQYF	TGTGCCAGCCGCCCCGGGACTCCAACCTACGAGCAGTACTTC
NA	few	14	TRBV4-3	TRBJ1-5	CASSQVSGNQPQHF	TGCGCCAGCAGCCAAGTTTCGGGGAATCAGCCCCAGCATTTT
TRBD1	NA	15	TRBV24-1	TRBJ2-2	CATSDGTALAGELFF	TGTGCCACCAGTGATGGGACAGCCTTAGCCGGGGAGCTGTTTTTT
NA	few	14	TRBV7-8	TRBJ2-7	CASSTTGVTYEQYF	TGTGCCAGCAGCACCACCGGGGTGACCTACGAGCAGTACTTC
NA	few	13	TRBV27	TRBJ1-1	CASSRQVNTEAFF	TGTGCCAGCAGTCGACAGGTGAACACTGAAGCTTTCTTT
TRBD2	NA	18	TRBV27	TRBJ2-6	CASSWGGRADSGANVLTF	TGTGCCAGCAGTTGGGGGGGAAGGGCAGACTCTGGGGCCAACGTCCTGACTTTC
TRBD1	NA	14	TRBV2	TRBJ1-1	CASSRQGARTEAFF	TGTGCCAGCAGTCGACAGGGGGCGCGGACTGAAGCTTTCTTT
NA	NA	14	TRBV27	TRBJ1-5	CASSAGQLNQPQHF	TGTGCCAGCAGTGCCGGACAGCTAAATCAGCCCCAGCATTTT
NA	NA	13	TRBV18	TRBJ1-3	CASSPPQGWAIYF	TGTGCCAGCTCACCACCCCAGGGATGGGCCATATATTTT
TRBD2	NA	16	TRBV7-2	TRBJ2-1	CASSSWTSGRNNEQFF	TGTGCCAGCAGCTCGTGGACTAGCGGGAGAAATAATGAGCAGTTCTTC
TRBD1	NA	14	TRBV19	TRBJ2-5	CASSIPGGTETQYF	TGTGCCAGTAGTATCCCAGGGGGAACAGAGACCCAGTACTTC
TRBD2	few	14	TRBV3-1/TRBV3-2	TRBJ2-1	CASGTSGSGNEQFF	TGTGCCAGCGGGACTAGCGGGAGCGGCAATGAGCAGTTCTTC
TRBD1	NA	15	TRBV28	TRBJ2-1	CASRPGQSSYNEQFF	TGTGCCAGCAGACCGGGACAGTCCTCCTACAATGAGCAGTTCTTC
NA	NA	15	TRBV19	TRBJ1-5	CASTSLDSSNQPQHF	TGTGCCAGTACCTCTTTGGACAGTAGCAATCAGCCCCAGCATTTT
TRBD1	NA	17	TRBV24-1	TRBJ1-5	CATSDPRTGGGNQPQHF	TGTGCCACCAGTGATCCACGGACAGGGGGCGGCAATCAGCCCCAGCATTTT
TRBD1	few	13	TRBV30	TRBJ1-1	CALDRTSGTEAFF	TGTGCCTTGGACAGGACCTCCGGGACTGAAGCTTTCTTT
TRBD1	NA	16	TRBV14	TRBJ1-2	CASSKEGTTGHYGYTF	TGTGCCAGCAGCAAAGAGGGAACGACAGGGCATTATGGCTACACCTTC
NA	once	18	TRBV28	TRBJ1-5	CASSQPTLGQRQNQPQHF	TGTGCCAGCAGTCAGCCCACACTCGGACAGAGACAGAATCAGCCCCAGCATTTT
TRBD2	NA	16	TRBV4-3	TRBJ2-7	CASSQDRGGPFYEQYF	TGCGCCAGCAGCCAAGATCGCGGGGGGCCCTTCTACGAGCAGTACTTC